Listed here are 28 T cell receptor beta chains from one sample, sequenced in a study of T cells after yellow fever vaccination (dated by TCRdb to about 2019). Library prep was done by 5' RACE. The reads were generated on an Illumina NovaSeq 6000. TCRdb took the public reads, trimmed them with fastp at Q25, ran MiXCR for clone calling and kept in-frame beta chains. Rows matching on CDR3 protein sequence are summarized as one entry with the most common DNA and genes. Within this sample are around 310,000 distinct CDR3 sequences, with approximately 3.9% of them counted one time only. Approximately 24% of the sample lies in the top ten. The treatment or condition label, as the study defines it: live attenuated yellow fever vaccine strain. The starting material was PBMCs, obtained 5 days after the yellow fever booster vaccination. The receptors come from a man younger than 30 who received the YFV17D yellow fever vaccine.

The CDR3 protein is CASSRPGRGWTMNTEAFF. DNA for the CDR3: TGTGCCAGCAGCAGACCAGGGAGGGGGTGGACCATGAACACTGAAGCTTTCTTT. The chain uses TRBV6-2 or TRBV6-3 and TRBJ1-1; possibly TRBD1 for D (6 bases). From germline, CDR1 is MNHEY and CDR2 SVGEGT. The CDR3 sequence is 18 residues long. The V end was cut by 6 bases, the J end by 0 bases, with 23 bases between.

This clonotype was picked up a small number of times. J is TRBJ2-7 and V is TRBV6-5; weak D call: TRBD2 (5 bases). From germline, CDR1 is MNHEY and CDR2 SVGAGI. CDR3 length: 16 amino acids. Trimming pared 0 bases from V and 5 bases from J, leaving 17 bases between. CDR3 bases: TGTGCCAGCAGTTACTCAGGACCCTCGGAGGTCCACGAGCAGTACTTC. Translating it yields CASSYSGPSEVHEQYF.

This clonotype occurred many times. This chain links TRBV5-1 with TRBJ2-2; 12 bases line up with TRBD2. The V gene end was trimmed by 2 bases and the J gene end by 4 bases; junction bases not matched to a gene: 3. Germline lookup yields CDR1 SGHRS and CDR2 YFSETQ. This CDR3 comprises 16 residues. The DNA for the CDR3 is TGCGCCAGCAGCTTCTGGACTAGCGGGGTCACCGGGGAGCTGTTTTTT. Translated: CASSFWTSGVTGELFF.

Ten or more counts support this clonotype. The rearrangement uses TRBV12-3 or TRBV12-4 and TRBJ2-1; no clear D. The V end lost 5 bases, the J end lost 7 bases, and 12 bases lay between the germline ends. The CDR3 consists of 13 residues. The CDR3: CASSAPSLNEQFF. The CDR3 nucleotides are TGTGCCAGCAGTGCCCCCTCTCTGAATGAGCAGTTCTTC.

The genes are TRBV27 and TRBJ2-2, with 7 positions matching TRBD2. In germline, CDR1 is MNHEY, CDR2 SMNVEV (reference sequence). CDR3 length: 17 residues. V lost 6 bases and J lost 2; bases outside the gene matches: 12. CDR3 in DNA: TGTGCCAGCAGCCGCGATCTCCTAGCGGTAAACACCGGGGAGCTGTTTTTT. This sequence encodes CASSRDLLAVNTGELFF.

This clonotype has a handful of counts. The gene calls are TRBV7-2 and TRBJ2-7; D may be TRBD2 (6 bases). From germline, CDR1 is SGHTA and CDR2 FQGNSA. The length of the CDR3 is 15 residues. Between the trimmed V and J ends, which lost 5 bases and 3 bases, there was a span of 17 bases. The CDR3 DNA reads TGTGCCAGCAGCGTCGCCTGGACGGGGGTCTACGAGCAGTACGTC. This gives the protein CASSVAWTGVYEQYV.

This clonotype was recorded at least ten times. J is TRBJ2-7 and V is TRBV28; 10 nucleotides align to TRBD1. The CDR3 covers 15 residues. The germline CDR1 and CDR2 sequences are MDHEN and SYDVKM. J lost 5 bases, V lost 6 bases, and 10 bases had no gene match. The chain's CDR3 is CASSVAGTGVNEQYV. For the CDR3, the DNA is TGTGCCAGCAGCGTCGCCGGGACAGGGGTTAACGAGCAGTACGTC.

This clonotype was detected a few times. The chain is built from TRBV12-3 or TRBV12-4 and TRBJ1-2; D might be TRBD1 (5 bases). The CDR3 has 15 amino acids. V shed 6 bases and J shed 4 bases, with 18 bases lying between them. For the CDR3, the DNA is TGTGCCAGCAGGGCTTCGGGGGTCCCCTTCTATGGCTACACCTTC. Translating it yields CASRASGVPFYGYTF.

The chain couples TRBV5-4 to TRBJ2-5; either TRBD1 or TRBD2 may supply D (5 bases each). CDR1 SGHNT and CDR2 YYREEE come from the germline V gene (reference sequence). Between the trimmed V and J ends, which lost 1 base and 1 base, there was a span of 14 bases. CDR3 length equals 16 residues. DNA of the CDR3: TGTGCCAGCAGCTTGAGGCTAGCTGGGGGCCAAGAGACCCAGTACTTC. It translates to CASSLRLAGGQETQYF.

The chain combines TRBV5-1 with TRBJ1-5; D not resolved. The CDR3 is 14 residues long. Looked up from germline, CDR1 is SGHRS and CDR2 is YFSETQ. Trimming took off 1 base at V and 5 bases at J, with 10 bases between the two ends. The CDR3 region is CASSLFYGDQPQHF. The CDR3 region has the DNA TGCGCCAGCAGCTTGTTTTACGGGGATCAGCCCCAGCATTTT.

The chain uses TRBV2 and TRBJ1-2; possibly TRBD1 for D (5 bases). From germline, CDR1 is SNHLY and CDR2 FYNNEI. CDR3 length equals 13 residues. The V end lost 7 bases, the J end lost 6 bases, and 15 bases lay between the germline ends. In DNA, the CDR3 is TGTGCCAGCAACGTGGCGACAGTGGATGGCTACACCTTC. As protein: CASNVATVDGYTF.

This clonotype was observed many times. The chain links TRBV20-1 to TRBJ1-1, with D perhaps matching TRBD1 (6 bases). The CDR3 runs 15 residues. Per germline, CDR1 DFQATT and CDR2 SNEGSKA (reference sequence). V dropped 4 bases and J dropped 14 bases, with 29 bases sitting between them. This CDR3 reads CSAKTRDNIPKWCFF. The DNA for the CDR3 is TGCAGTGCTAAGACCCGGGACAATATCCCGAAATGGTGCTTCTTT.

This clonotype was seen at least ten times. The rearrangement joins TRBV27 to TRBJ2-7; 8 bases align to TRBD1. V gave up 0 bases and J gave up 5 bases; unmatched junction bases: 6. CDR1 MNHEY and CDR2 SMNVEV come from the germline V gene (reference sequence). CDR3 size: 15 residues. The DNA for the CDR3 is TGTGCCAGCAGTTTATCCGTCCAGGGGGCGAACGAGCAGTACTTC. Residues: CASSLSVQGANEQYF.

This clonotype was detected ten times or more. The chain uses TRBV2 and TRBJ2-1; 7 bases are a match to TRBD1. Germline V gene sequence: CDR1 SNHLY, CDR2 FYNNEI. The CDR3 extends over 12 amino acids. Trimming at V came to 6 bases and at J to 9 bases, leaving 5 bases not matched to a gene. CDR3 residues: CASRMTGFEQFF. As DNA, the CDR3 is TGTGCCAGCAGGATGACAGGGTTTGAGCAGTTCTTC.

This clonotype was counted a few times. J is TRBJ1-1 and V is TRBV5-1; 7 bases fit TRBD1. The CDR3 extends over 14 amino acids. Trimming cost V 4 bases and J 7 bases; bases outside gene matches: 10. Germline V CDR1 and CDR2: SGHRS, YFSETQ. The CDR3 region is CASSKIQGKNEAFF. CDR3 nucleotides: TGCGCCAGCAGCAAAATACAGGGGAAGAATGAAGCTTTCTTT.

The table lists this clonotype with a few counts. The V call is TRBV7-2, the J call TRBJ2-7; D uncertain. Germline CDR1 reads SGHTA; CDR2 reads FQGNSA. Trimming took off 3 bases at V and 2 bases at J, with 11 bases between the two ends. The CDR3 extends over 14 amino acids. The DNA of the CDR3 is TGTGCCAGCAGCTTGGCGGAGCTAACCTACGAGCAGTACTTC. Protein sequence: CASSLAELTYEQYF.

The rearrangement uses TRBV28 and TRBJ2-3; 10 bases line up with TRBD1. J gave up 4 bases and V 6 bases, and 4 bases lay outside the gene matches. Germline CDR1 is MDHEN and CDR2 is SYDVKM. The CDR3 is 14 amino acids. DNA of the CDR3: TGTGCCAGCAGGCGGACAGGGGGTTCAGATACGCAGTATTTT. Translating gives CASRRTGGSDTQYF.

This clonotype appeared a few times. This chain uses TRBV27 with TRBJ2-3; D gene unclear. This CDR3 comprises 14 residues. V was shortened by 0 bases and J by 5 bases, with 9 bases between the two germline ends. Germline CDR1 and CDR2: MNHEY and SMNVEV (reference sequence). In DNA, the CDR3 is TGTGCCAGCAGTTTATCGGGGTGGGAAGATACGCAGTATTTT. It is translated as CASSLSGWEDTQYF.

This clonotype was detected a few times. The J gene is TRBJ2-6, the V gene TRBV19, with D possibly being TRBD1 (6 bases). The CDR3 contains 16 residues. V lost 5 bases to trimming and J lost 0 bases, with 11 bases between them. Germline V CDR1 and CDR2: LNHDA, SQIVND (reference sequence). The CDR3 DNA follows: TGTGCCAGTAGTCAGGGGCTTAGCTCTGGGGCCAACGTCCTGACTTTC. Amino acid sequence: CASSQGLSSGANVLTF.

This clonotype showed up many times. The V call is TRBV6-1, the J call TRBJ2-7; 7 bases match TRBD1. The V gene end was trimmed by 4 bases and the J gene end by 4 bases; junction bases not matched to a gene: 4. The germline gives CDR1 MNHNS, CDR2 SASEGT. This CDR3 is built from 13 residues. The CDR3 loop is CASSGDSGYEQYV. CDR3 bases: TGTGCCAGCAGTGGGGACAGTGGGTACGAGCAGTACGTC.

This clonotype has more than one count but fewer than ten. The V and J genes are TRBV21-1 and TRBJ2-1; TRBD1 is taken as the D call from the table, unchecked against the DNA. TRBV21-1 is reported as a pseudogene. The CDR3 runs to 18 residues. CDR3 residues: CASSKGLTATWNDNEQFF. The DNA for the CDR3 is TGTGCCAGCAGCAAAGGCTTGACAGCGACCTGGAATGACAATGAGCAGTTCTTC.

This clonotype was seen ten or more times. The CDR3 here is CASTGTSGERGEQFF. The DNA of the CDR3 is TGTGCCAGCACCGGGACTAGCGGGGAACGAGGTGAGCAGTTCTTC. This rearrangement joins TRBV27 to TRBJ2-1; TRBD2 aligns across 13 bases. In germline, CDR1 is MNHEY, CDR2 SMNVEV (reference sequence). The trim removed 7 bases at V and 9 bases at J, leaving 9 bases unmatched. The CDR3 covers 15 residues.

This clonotype was observed a handful of times. The rearrangement uses TRBV7-2 and TRBJ2-1; TRBD2 matches at 11 bases. V shed 1 base, J shed 10 bases, and the junction held 9 bases outside the gene matches. This CDR3 is built from 16 residues. The germline gives CDR1 SGHTA, CDR2 FQGNSA. The CDR3 region has the DNA TGTGCCAGCAGCTTAGAACAACTAGCGGGGGCAGGGGAGCAGTTCTTC. Translation: CASSLEQLAGAGEQFF.

This clonotype came up many times. This chain connects TRBV7-9 to TRBJ2-1; TRBD2 is a possible D gene (7 bases). The ends were cut back, 6 bases at V and 5 bases at J, with 17 bases in the middle. Germline CDR1 is SEHNR and CDR2 is FQNEAQ (reference sequence). The CDR3 has 15 residues. The CDR3 reads CASRQTGGHNNEQFF. CDR3 DNA sequence: TGTGCCAGCAGGCAAACGGGGGGCCATAACAATGAGCAGTTCTTC.

This clonotype came up a few times. J is TRBJ1-5 and V is TRBV12-3 or TRBV12-4; D is ambiguous. The CDR3 extends over 14 amino acids. V was cut by 5 bases and J by 3 bases, with 11 bases left in between. CDR3 nucleotides: TGTGCCAGCAGTAGCTCTGGGGTCAATCAGCCCCAGCATTTT. This translates into CASSSSGVNQPQHF.

This clonotype was found many times. The rearrangement links TRBV19 to TRBJ1-1; 7 bases are a match to TRBD1. This CDR3 has 14 amino acids. Germline values: CDR1 LNHDA, CDR2 SQIVND (reference sequence). V was pared by 6 bases and J by 6 bases, with 10 bases of the junction left unmatched. The CDR3 DNA follows: TGTGCCAGTAGGCGGGACAGACTCGCCTCTGAAGCTTTCTTT. This translates into CASRRDRLASEAFF.

The V call is TRBV2, the J call TRBJ2-4; D is possibly TRBD2 (5 bases). The CDR3 spans 13 residues. V dropped 6 bases and J dropped 10 bases, with 16 bases sitting between them. Germline lookup yields CDR1 SNHLY and CDR2 FYNNEI. CDR3 nucleotide sequence: TGTGCCAGCAGCGGTCAGGACGGGGAGATTCAGTACTTC. Protein product: CASSGQDGEIQYF.

The CDR3 spells CASSFDREVPLNTEAFF. CDR3 bases: TGTGCCAGCAGCTTCGACAGGGAAGTACCCTTGAACACTGAAGCTTTCTTT. The rearrangement joins TRBV7-2 to TRBJ1-1; 7 bases are a match to TRBD1. The V and J ends lost 3 bases and 0 bases, in that order; junction bases with no gene match: 10. CDR1 is SGHTA, CDR2 FQGNSA, per germline. The CDR3 extends over 17 amino acids. The whole variable domain, filled in from reference TRBV7-2 and TRBJ1-1, reads GAGVSQSPSNKVTEKGKDVELRCDPISGHTALYWYRQSLGQGLEFLIYFQGNSAPDKSGLPSDRFSAERTGGSVSTLTIQRTQQEDSAVYLCASSFDREVPLNTEAFFGQGTRLTVV.